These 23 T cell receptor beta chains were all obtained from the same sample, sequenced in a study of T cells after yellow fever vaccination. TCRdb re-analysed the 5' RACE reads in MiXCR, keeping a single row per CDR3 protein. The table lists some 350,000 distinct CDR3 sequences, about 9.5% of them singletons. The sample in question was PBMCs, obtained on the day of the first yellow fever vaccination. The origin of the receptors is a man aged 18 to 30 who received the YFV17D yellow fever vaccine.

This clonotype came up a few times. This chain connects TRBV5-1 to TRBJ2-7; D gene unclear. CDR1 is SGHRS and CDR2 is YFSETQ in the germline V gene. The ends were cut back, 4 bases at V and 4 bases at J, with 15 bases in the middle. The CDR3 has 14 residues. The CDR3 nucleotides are TGCGCCAGCAGCCCCTTTAAAGGGCAATACGAGCAGTACTTC. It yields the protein CASSPFKGQYEQYF.

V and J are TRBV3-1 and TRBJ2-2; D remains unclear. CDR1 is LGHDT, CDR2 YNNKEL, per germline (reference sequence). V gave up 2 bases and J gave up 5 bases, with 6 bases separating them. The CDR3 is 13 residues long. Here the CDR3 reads CASSQRVTGELFF. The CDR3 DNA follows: TGTGCCAGCAGCCAACGGGTAACCGGGGAGCTGTTTTTT.

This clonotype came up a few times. The CDR3 protein is CASSLGRGGPQYF. DNA of the CDR3: TGTGCCAGCAGTTTAGGGCGGGGGGGCCCGCAGTATTTT. V gene TRBV28 combines with J gene TRBJ2-3; 9 bases agree with TRBD2. Per germline, CDR1 MDHEN and CDR2 SYDVKM. V lost 2 bases and J lost 10; bases outside the gene matches: 4. This CDR3 comprises 13 residues.

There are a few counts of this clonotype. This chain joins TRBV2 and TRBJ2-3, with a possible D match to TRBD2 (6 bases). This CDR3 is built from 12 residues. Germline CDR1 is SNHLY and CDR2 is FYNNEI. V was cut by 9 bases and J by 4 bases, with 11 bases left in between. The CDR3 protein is CARGRDPDTQYF. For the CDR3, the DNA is TGTGCCAGGGGGCGGGACCCAGATACGCAGTATTTT. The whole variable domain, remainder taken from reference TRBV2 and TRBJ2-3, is EPEVTQTPSHQVTQMGQEVILRCVPISNHLYFYWYRQILGQKVEFLVSFYNNEISEKSEIFDDQFSVERPDGSNFTLKIRSTKLEDSAMYFCARGRDPDTQYFGPGTRLTVL.

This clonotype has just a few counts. This chain's CDR3 is CASSSRTSGANVLTF. Written as DNA, the CDR3 is TGTGCCAGCAGTTCGAGGACCTCTGGGGCCAACGTCCTGACTTTC. The rearrangement links TRBV12-3 or TRBV12-4 to TRBJ2-6; D is unclear. CDR3 length: 15 residues. Between the trimmed V and J ends, which lost 4 bases and 0 bases, there was a span of 7 bases.

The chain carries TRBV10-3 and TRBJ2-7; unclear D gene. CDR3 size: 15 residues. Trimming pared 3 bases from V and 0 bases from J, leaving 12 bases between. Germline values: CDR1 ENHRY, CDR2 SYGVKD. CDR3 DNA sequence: TGTGCCATCAGTGAAGGTGTCTTTGGCTCCTACGAGCAGTACTTC. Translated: CAISEGVFGSYEQYF.

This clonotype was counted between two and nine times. CDR3 protein: CASSYSDSRSYNEQFF. As DNA, the CDR3 is TGTGCCAGCAGTTACTCCGACTCCCGCTCCTACAATGAGCAGTTCTTC. The chain uses TRBV6-5 and TRBJ2-1; D not resolved. The V and J ends lost 0 bases and 0 bases respectively, with 9 bases between them. CDR3 length: 16 amino acids. Germline V lookup: CDR1 MNHEY, CDR2 SVGAGI.

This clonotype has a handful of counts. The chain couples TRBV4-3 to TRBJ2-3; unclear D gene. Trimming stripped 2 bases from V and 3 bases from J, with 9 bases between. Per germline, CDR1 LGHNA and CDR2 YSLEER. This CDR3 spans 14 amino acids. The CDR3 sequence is CASSQQTATDTQYF. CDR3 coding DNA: TGCGCCAGCAGCCAACAAACTGCTACAGATACGCAGTATTTT.

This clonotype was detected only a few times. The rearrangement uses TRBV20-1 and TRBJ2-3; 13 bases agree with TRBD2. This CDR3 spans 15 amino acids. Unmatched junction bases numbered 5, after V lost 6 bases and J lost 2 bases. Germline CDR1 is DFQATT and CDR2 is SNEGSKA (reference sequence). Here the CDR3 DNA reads TGCAGTGCCCTGGGGACTAGCGGGGTCACAGATACGCAGTATTTT. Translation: CSALGTSGVTDTQYF.

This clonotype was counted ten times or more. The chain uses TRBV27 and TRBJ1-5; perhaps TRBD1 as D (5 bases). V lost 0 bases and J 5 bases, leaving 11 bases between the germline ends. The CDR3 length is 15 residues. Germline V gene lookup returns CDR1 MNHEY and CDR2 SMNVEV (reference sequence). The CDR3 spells CASSLSSGLDQPQHF. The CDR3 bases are TGTGCCAGCAGTTTATCTTCAGGGTTGGATCAGCCCCAGCATTTT.

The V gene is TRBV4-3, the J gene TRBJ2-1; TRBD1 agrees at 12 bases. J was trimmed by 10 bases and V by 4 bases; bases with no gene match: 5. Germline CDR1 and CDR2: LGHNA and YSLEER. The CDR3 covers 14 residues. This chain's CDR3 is CASSLGQGAGEQFF. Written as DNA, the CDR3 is TGCGCCAGCAGCCTGGGACAGGGGGCAGGGGAGCAGTTCTTC.

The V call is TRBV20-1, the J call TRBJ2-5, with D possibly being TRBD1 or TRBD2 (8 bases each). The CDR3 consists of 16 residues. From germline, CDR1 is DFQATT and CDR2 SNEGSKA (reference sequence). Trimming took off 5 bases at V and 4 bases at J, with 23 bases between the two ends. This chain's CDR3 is CSAPGGGGPPRETQYF. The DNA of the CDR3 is TGCAGTGCTCCAGGGGGCGGGGGGCCGCCCCGAGAGACCCAGTACTTC.

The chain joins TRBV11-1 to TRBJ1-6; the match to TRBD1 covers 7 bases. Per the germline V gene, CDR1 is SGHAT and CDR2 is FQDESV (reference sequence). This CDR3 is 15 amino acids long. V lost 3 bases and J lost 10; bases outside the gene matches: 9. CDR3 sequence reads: CASSLNRGGGSPLHF. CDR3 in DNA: TGTGCCAGCAGCTTGAACAGGGGAGGAGGATCACCCCTCCACTTT. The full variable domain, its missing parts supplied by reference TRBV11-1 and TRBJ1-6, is EAEVAQSPRYKITEKSQAVAFWCDPISGHATLYWYRQILGQGPELLVQFQDESVVDDSQLPKDRFSAERLKGVDSTLKIQPAELGDSAMYLCASSLNRGGGSPLHFGNGTRLTVT.

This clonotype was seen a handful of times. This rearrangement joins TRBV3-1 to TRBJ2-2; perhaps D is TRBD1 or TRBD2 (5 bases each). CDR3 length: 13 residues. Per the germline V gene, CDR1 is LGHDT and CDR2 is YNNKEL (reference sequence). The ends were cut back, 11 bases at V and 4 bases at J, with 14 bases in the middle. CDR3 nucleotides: TGTGCCGGCGGCTCCGGGGCCACCGGGGAGCTGTTTTTT. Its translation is CAGGSGATGELFF.

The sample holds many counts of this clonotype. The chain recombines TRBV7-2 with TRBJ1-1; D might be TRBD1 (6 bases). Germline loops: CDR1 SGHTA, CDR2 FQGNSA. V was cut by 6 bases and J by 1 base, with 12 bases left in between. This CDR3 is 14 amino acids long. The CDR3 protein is CASSPTRGNTEAFF. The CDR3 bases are TGTGCCAGCAGTCCCACCAGGGGGAACACTGAAGCTTTCTTT.

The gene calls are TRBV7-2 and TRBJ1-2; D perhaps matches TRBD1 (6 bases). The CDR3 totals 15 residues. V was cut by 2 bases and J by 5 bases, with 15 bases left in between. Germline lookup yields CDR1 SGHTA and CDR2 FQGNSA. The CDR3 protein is CASSLRPGEEYGYTF. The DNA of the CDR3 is TGTGCCAGCAGCTTACGGCCAGGGGAGGAGTATGGCTACACCTTC.

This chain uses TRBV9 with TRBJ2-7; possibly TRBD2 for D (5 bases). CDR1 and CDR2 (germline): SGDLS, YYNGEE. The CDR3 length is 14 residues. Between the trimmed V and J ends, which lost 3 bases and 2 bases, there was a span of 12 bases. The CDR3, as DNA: TGTGCCAGCAGCGGAGGGCGAGCGGCCTACGAGCAGTACTTC. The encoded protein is CASSGGRAAYEQYF.

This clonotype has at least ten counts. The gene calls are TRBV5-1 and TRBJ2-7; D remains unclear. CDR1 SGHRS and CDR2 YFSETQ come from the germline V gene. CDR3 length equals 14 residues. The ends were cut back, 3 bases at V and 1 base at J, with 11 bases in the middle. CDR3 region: CASSSGPSSYEQYV. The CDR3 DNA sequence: TGCGCCAGCAGCTCCGGGCCTTCATCCTACGAGCAGTACGTC.

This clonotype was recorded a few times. CDR3: CASSHGALLDTEAFF. The CDR3 DNA sequence: TGTGCCAGCAGCCACGGGGCGTTGTTGGACACTGAAGCTTTCTTT. The chain recombines TRBV12-3 or TRBV12-4 with TRBJ1-1, with TRBD1 as a possible D gene (5 bases). Trimming removed 6 bases from V and 3 bases from J, with 17 bases in between. The CDR3 covers 15 residues.

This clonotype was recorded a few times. The CDR3 sequence: CSARGTAQETQYF. DNA for the CDR3: TGCAGTGCTAGGGGGACAGCCCAAGAGACCCAGTACTTC. The chain combines TRBV20-1 with TRBJ2-5, with 7 bases fitting TRBD1. V was pared by 3 bases and J by 1 base, with 2 bases of the junction left unmatched. The CDR3 is 13 amino acids. CDR1 is DFQATT and CDR2 is SNEGSKA in the germline V gene (reference sequence).

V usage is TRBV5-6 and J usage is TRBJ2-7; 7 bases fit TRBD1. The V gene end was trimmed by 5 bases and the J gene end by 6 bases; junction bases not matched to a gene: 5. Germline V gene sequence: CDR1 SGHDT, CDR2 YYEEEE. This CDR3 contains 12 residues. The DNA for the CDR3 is TGTGCCAGCAGAGAGGGGGCAGGCGAGCAGTACGTC. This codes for CASREGAGEQYV.

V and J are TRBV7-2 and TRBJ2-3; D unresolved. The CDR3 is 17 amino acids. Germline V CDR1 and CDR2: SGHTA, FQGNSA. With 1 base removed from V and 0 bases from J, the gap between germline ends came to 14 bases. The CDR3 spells CASSLGPLRLSTDTQYF. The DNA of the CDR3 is TGTGCCAGCAGCTTAGGCCCCTTAAGGTTAAGCACAGATACGCAGTATTTT.

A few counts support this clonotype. The CDR3 region is CASSPRGWPAYTDTQYF. The CDR3 nucleotides are TGTGCCAGCAGTCCAAGGGGCTGGCCCGCCTACACAGATACGCAGTATTTT. J is TRBJ2-3 and V is TRBV6-1; maybe TRBD1 (5 bases). Germline values: CDR1 MNHNS, CDR2 SASEGT. There are 17 residues in the CDR3. V gave up 5 bases and J gave up 2 bases, with 20 bases separating them.